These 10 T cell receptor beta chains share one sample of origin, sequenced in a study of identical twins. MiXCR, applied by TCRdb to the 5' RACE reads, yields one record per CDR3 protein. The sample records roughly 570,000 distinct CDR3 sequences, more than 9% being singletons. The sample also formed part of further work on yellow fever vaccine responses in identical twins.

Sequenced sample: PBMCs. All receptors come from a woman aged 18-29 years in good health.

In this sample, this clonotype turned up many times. The DNA of the CDR3 is TGCAGTGCTAGAGATGTAGTTACAGGCAACTCTTATGGCTACACCTTC. The encoded protein is CSARDVVTGNSYGYTF. The chain combines TRBV20-1 with TRBJ1-2, with a possible D match to TRBD1 (5 bases). Germline V lookup: CDR1 DFQATT, CDR2 SNEGSKA (reference sequence). The CDR3 consists of 16 residues. Trimming stripped 0 bases from V and 5 bases from J, with 19 bases between.

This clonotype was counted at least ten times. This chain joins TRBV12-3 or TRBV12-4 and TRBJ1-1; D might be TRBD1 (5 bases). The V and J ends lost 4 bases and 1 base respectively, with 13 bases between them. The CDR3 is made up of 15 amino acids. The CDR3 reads CASSSVGDPNTEAFF. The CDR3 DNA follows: TGTGCCAGCAGTTCGGTTGGGGACCCGAACACTGAAGCTTTCTTT.

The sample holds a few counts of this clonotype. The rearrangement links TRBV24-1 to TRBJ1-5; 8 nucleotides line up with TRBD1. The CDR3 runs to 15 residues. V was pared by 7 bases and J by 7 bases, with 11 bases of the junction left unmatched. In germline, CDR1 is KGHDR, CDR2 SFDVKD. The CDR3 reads CATSDPGGAGQPQHF. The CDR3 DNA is TGTGCCACCAGCGATCCAGGGGGCGCAGGCCAGCCCCAGCATTTT.

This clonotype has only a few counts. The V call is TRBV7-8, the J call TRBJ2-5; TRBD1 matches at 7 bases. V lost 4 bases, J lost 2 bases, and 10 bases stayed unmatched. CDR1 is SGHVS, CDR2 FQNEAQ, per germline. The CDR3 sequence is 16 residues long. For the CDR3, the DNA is TGTGCCAGCAGCTGGACCGGGACAGCCTTACAAGAGACCCAGTACTTC. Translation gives CASSWTGTALQETQYF.

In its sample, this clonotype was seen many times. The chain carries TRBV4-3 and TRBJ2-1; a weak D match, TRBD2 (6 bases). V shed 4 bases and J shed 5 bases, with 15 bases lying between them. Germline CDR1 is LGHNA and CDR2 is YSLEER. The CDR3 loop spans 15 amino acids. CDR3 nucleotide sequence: TGCGCCAGCAGCCTTGATGCACTAGCAAACAATGAGCAGTTCTTC. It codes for CASSLDALANNEQFF.

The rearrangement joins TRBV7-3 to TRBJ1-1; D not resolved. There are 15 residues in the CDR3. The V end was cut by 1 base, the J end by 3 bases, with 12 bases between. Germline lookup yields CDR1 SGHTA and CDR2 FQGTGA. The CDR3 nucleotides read TGTGCCAGCAGCTTAATACGCCGGCGGGACACTGAAGCTTTCTTT. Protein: CASSLIRRRDTEAFF.

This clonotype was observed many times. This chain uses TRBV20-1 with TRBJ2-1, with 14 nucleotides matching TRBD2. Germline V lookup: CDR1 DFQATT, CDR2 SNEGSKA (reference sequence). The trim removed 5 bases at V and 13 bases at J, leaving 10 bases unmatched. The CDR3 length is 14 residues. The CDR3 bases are TGCAGTGCTGAGACTAGCGGGAGGGCCTGGGTTCAGTTCTTC. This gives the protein CSAETSGRAWVQFF.

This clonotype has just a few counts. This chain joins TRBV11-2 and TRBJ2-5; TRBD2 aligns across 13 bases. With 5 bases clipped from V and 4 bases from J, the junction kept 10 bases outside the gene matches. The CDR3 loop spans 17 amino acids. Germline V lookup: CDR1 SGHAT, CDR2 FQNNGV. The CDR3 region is CASSPWTSGRGLETQYF. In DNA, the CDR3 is TGTGCCAGCAGCCCGTGGACTAGCGGGAGAGGTTTAGAGACCCAGTACTTC.

CDR3 in DNA: TGTGCCATCTGTTTAGGGTTTAGGGTGGGCCCCCCCCAAGAGACCCAGTACTTC. Amino acids: CAICLGFRVGPPQETQYF. The chain links TRBV12-3 or TRBV12-4 to TRBJ2-5; no firm D call. The CDR3 spans 18 residues. V gave up 10 bases and J gave up 1 base, with 28 bases separating them.

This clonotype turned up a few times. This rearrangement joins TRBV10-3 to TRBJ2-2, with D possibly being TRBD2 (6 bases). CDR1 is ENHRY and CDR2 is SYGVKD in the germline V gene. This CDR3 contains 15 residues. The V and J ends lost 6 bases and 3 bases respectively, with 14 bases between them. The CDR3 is CAIRSGQTYTGELFF. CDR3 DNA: TGTGCCATCAGGAGCGGGCAGACCTACACCGGGGAGCTGTTTTTT.